The clone carrying this TCR beta chain showed up many times. The data are from a study of Graves' ophthalmopathy and Graves' hyperthyroidism. The authors amplified TCR beta CDR3 regions from RNA transcripts. Second-round multiplex PCR came after a first-round RT-PCR that employed HTBI primers. TCRdb ran MiXCR on the multiplex PCR reads and lists one entry per CDR3 protein. The profile covers approximately 700,000 distinct CDR3 sequences, with approximately 40% appearing a single time and 35% to 55% taken by the ten largest. Germline V gene lookup returns CDR1 SGHDN and CDR2 FVKESK. V lost 4 bases, J lost 13 bases, and 16 bases lay in between. There are 12 residues in the CDR3.

The TCR comes from an adult man with Graves' ophthalmopathy. Sequenced sample: peripheral blood. The chain links TRBV14 to TRBJ1-2; perhaps TRBD1 as D (5 bases). The CDR3 reads CASSLGVRGFTF. CDR3 coding DNA: TGTGCCAGCAGCCTCGGGGTTCGGGGGTTCACCTTC. Using reference TRBV14 and TRBJ1-2 for the parts outside the CDR3, the full variable domain is EAGVTQFPSHSVIEKGQTVTLRCDPISGHDNLYWYRRVMGKEIKFLLHFVKESKQDESGMPNNRFLAERTGGTYSTLKVQPAELEDSGVYFCASSLGVRGFTFGSGTRLTVV.